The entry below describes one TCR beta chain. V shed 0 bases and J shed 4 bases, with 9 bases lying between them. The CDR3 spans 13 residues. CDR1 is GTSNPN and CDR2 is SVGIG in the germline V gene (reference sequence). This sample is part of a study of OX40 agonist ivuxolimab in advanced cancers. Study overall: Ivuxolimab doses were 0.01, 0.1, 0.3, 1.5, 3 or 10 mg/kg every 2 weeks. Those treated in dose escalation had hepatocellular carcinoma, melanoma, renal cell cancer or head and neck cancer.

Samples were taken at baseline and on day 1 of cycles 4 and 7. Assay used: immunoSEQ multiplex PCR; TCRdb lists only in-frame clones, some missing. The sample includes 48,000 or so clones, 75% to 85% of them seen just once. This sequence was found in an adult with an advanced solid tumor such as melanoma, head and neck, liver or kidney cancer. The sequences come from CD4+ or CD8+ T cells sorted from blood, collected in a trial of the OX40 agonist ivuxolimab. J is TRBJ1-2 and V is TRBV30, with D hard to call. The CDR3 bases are TGTGCCTGGAGTGTACTAAGCTTCTATGGCTACACCTTC. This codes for CAWSVLSFYGYTF.